One sample yielded the 18 T cell receptor beta chains listed below, sequenced in a study of blood T cell repertoires in COVID-19. Produced via immunoSEQ multiplex PCR; TCRdb's table is partial and in-frame only. The table includes 330,000 or so clones, approximately 88% detected once. Source material: peripheral blood. The receptors were gathered from a man aged 30-40 years with COVID-19, enrolled during active disease.

The V gene is TRBV7-9, the J gene TRBJ1-5; 9 nucleotides agree with TRBD1. This CDR3 spans 15 amino acids. In germline, CDR1 is SEHNR, CDR2 FQNEAQ (reference sequence). V was pared by 5 bases and J by 4 bases, with 6 bases of the junction left unmatched. CDR3 loop: CASSREGTGNQPQHF. The CDR3 DNA follows: TGTGCCAGCAGCCGCGAAGGGACAGGGAATCAGCCCCAGCATTTT. The whole variable domain, remainder taken from reference TRBV7-9 and TRBJ1-5, is DTGVSQNPRHKITKRGQNVTFRCDPISEHNRLYWYRQTLGQGPEFLTYFQNEAQLEKSRLLSDRFSAERPKGSFSTLEIQRTEQGDSAMYLCASSREGTGNQPQHFGDGTRLSIL.

Here the CDR3 DNA reads TGTGCCAGCAGTTACTCAACAGGGGCAGGGGAGCAGTACTTC. Amino acids: CASSYSTGAGEQYF. The genes are TRBV6-6 and TRBJ2-7, with 7 bases fitting TRBD1. Per germline, CDR1 MNHNY and CDR2 SVGAGI (reference sequence). V gave up 0 bases and J gave up 7 bases; unmatched junction bases: 6. This CDR3 is 14 amino acids long.

This rearrangement joins TRBV7-3 to TRBJ2-3; TRBD1 agrees at 8 bases. Trimming at V came to 4 bases and at J to 5 bases, leaving 8 bases not matched to a gene. This CDR3 spans 15 amino acids. The germline CDR1 and CDR2 sequences are SGHTA and FQGTGA. CDR3 sequence reads: CASSSIGQGGDTQYF. For the CDR3, the DNA is TGTGCCAGCAGCTCAATAGGACAGGGAGGAGATACGCAGTATTTT.

This chain joins TRBV6-2 or TRBV6-3 and TRBJ2-5, with 7 bases matching TRBD2. The CDR3 sequence is 17 residues long. The ends lost 5 bases at V and 8 bases at J; junction bases unmatched: 20. The germline gives CDR1 MNHEY, CDR2 SVGEGT. For the CDR3, the DNA is TGTGCCAGCAGTGCCTCCAGCGGGGCCGCTCGCGAGGGTACCCAGTACTTC. This codes for CASSASSGAAREGTQYF.

The rearrangement uses TRBV10-3 and TRBJ1-4; the match to TRBD1 covers 10 bases. Trimming cost V 2 bases and J 3 bases; bases outside gene matches: 0. This CDR3 is 15 amino acids long. Germline CDR1 and CDR2: ENHRY and SYGVKD. The CDR3 DNA reads TGTGCCATCAGTGAGGACAGGGGGCCTAATGAAAAACTGTTTTTT. This sequence encodes CAISEDRGPNEKLFF.

The rearrangement joins TRBV27 to TRBJ2-3; a weak D match, TRBD2 (6 bases). The CDR3 has 19 residues. V was trimmed by 6 bases and J by 0 bases, leaving 25 bases between them. Germline CDR1 MNHEY, CDR2 SMNVEV (reference sequence). The CDR3 sequence: CASSSPTFGGASSTDTQYF. In nucleotides, the CDR3 is TGTGCCAGCAGCTCCCCGACCTTTGGCGGGGCCTCTAGCACAGATACGCAGTATTTT.

In its sample, this clone was seen a few times. V and J are TRBV6-2 or TRBV6-3 and TRBJ2-1, with 8 bases aligning to TRBD2. The junction had 6 bases not matched to a gene; V was cut back by 5 bases and J by 12 bases. The CDR3 contains 12 residues. The germline gives CDR1 MNHEY, CDR2 SVGEGT. The DNA for the CDR3 is TGTGCCAGCAGTCAACTAGCGGTGTGGCAGTTCTTC. Protein sequence: CASSQLAVWQFF.

In this sample, this clone turned up a few times. This chain joins TRBV7-9 and TRBJ1-1; D is uncertain. The CDR3 spans 14 residues. Germline CDR1 is SEHNR and CDR2 is FQNEAQ (reference sequence). The V end was cut by 1 base, the J end by 2 bases, with 8 bases between. CDR3 region: CASSLGPGNTEAFF. CDR3 in DNA: TGTGCCAGCAGCTTAGGTCCCGGTAACACTGAAGCTTTCTTT. The full variable domain, with the rest looked up from reference TRBV7-9 and TRBJ1-1, is DTGVSQNPRHKITKRGQNVTFRCDPISEHNRLYWYRQTLGQGPEFLTYFQNEAQLEKSRLLSDRFSAERPKGSFSTLEIQRTEQGDSAMYLCASSLGPGNTEAFFGQGTRLTVV.

In the case of this clone: Other DNA variants within this sample encode the same CDR3. This chain uses TRBV7-2 with TRBJ1-5; 7 bases map to TRBD1. Unmatched junction bases numbered 7, after V lost 5 bases and J lost 3 bases. The germline V gene has CDR1 SGHTA and CDR2 FQGNSA. The CDR3 totals 15 residues. The CDR3 region has the DNA TGTGCCAGCAGCCCTCAACAGGGGCTCAATCAGCCCCAGCATTTT. This codes for CASSPQQGLNQPQHF.

The chain uses TRBV29-1 and TRBJ1-2, with D possibly TRBD1 on 6 matching bases. The CDR3 runs 13 residues. Per germline, CDR1 SQVTM and CDR2 ANQGSEA. V was shortened by 6 bases and J by 4 bases, with 15 bases between the two germline ends. The CDR3 region has the DNA TGCAGCGTCCGTTACAGGGAGCCCTATGGCTACACCTTC. Translation gives CSVRYREPYGYTF.

This chain links TRBV5-1 with TRBJ2-7; 10 bases are shared with TRBD2. V lost 5 bases and J lost 3; bases outside the gene matches: 5. From germline, CDR1 is SGHRS and CDR2 YFSETQ. The CDR3 contains 14 residues. DNA of the CDR3: TGCGCCAGCAGTCCCCGGACTAGCGGCTACGAGCAGTACTTC. It encodes CASSPRTSGYEQYF.

This chain joins TRBV6-5 and TRBJ2-7, with 8 bases identical to TRBD1. The V gene end was trimmed by 6 bases and the J gene end by 6 bases; junction bases not matched to a gene: 4. The germline V gene has CDR1 MNHEY and CDR2 SVGAGI. CDR3 size: 12 residues. The CDR3 region has the DNA TGTGCCAGCAGCCCGACAGGGGTCGAGCAGTACTTC. This codes for CASSPTGVEQYF.

The gene calls are TRBV7-3 and TRBJ2-3; D is undetermined. Germline CDR1 and CDR2: SGHTA and FQGTGA. The V end was cut by 2 bases, the J end by 5 bases, with 11 bases between. CDR3 length: 14 amino acids. The CDR3 nucleotides read TGTGCCAGCAGCTTAGGCGTACGAGGAGATACGCAGTATTTT. It codes for CASSLGVRGDTQYF.

J is TRBJ1-1 and V is TRBV6-6; D not certain. Trimming stripped 10 bases from V and 1 base from J, with 10 bases between. This CDR3 is built from 12 residues. Germline CDR1 reads MNHNY; CDR2 reads SVGAGI (reference sequence). Here the CDR3 DNA reads TGTGCCACCCGATCAGAGAACACTGAAGCTTTCTTT. Translated: CATRSENTEAFF.

CDR3: CASSDEGASSYNEQFF. The CDR3 DNA reads as TGTGCCAGCAGTGACGAGGGGGCGAGCTCCTACAATGAGCAGTTCTTC. The chain uses TRBV6-4 and TRBJ2-1; 7 bases match TRBD1. Trimming took 2 bases from V and 0 from J; bases not matched to a gene: 4. CDR3 size: 16 residues. Germline V gene data show CDR1 as MRHNA and CDR2 as SNTAGT.

The sample holds a few counts of this clone. The genes are TRBV6-6 and TRBJ2-2, with D possibly matching TRBD2 (5 bases). The V and J ends lost 0 bases and 1 base respectively, with 9 bases between them. The CDR3 sequence is 16 residues long. CDR1 MNHNY and CDR2 SVGAGI come from the germline V gene (reference sequence). CDR3 protein: CASSYSRGKNTGELFF. The CDR3 DNA is TGTGCCAGCAGTTACTCTCGGGGAAAGAACACCGGGGAGCTGTTTTTT.

This rearrangement joins TRBV19 to TRBJ2-5; a weak D match, TRBD2 (5 bases). The ends were cut back, 10 bases at V and 2 bases at J, with 29 bases in the middle. Germline V gives CDR1 LNHDA, CDR2 SQIVND (reference sequence). The CDR3 consists of 18 residues. CDR3 DNA: TGTGCCACCCTCCTCTATAGACACGATGGAGGCTATCAAGAGACCCAGTACTTC. It encodes CATLLYRHDGGYQETQYF.

The chain combines TRBV5-1 with TRBJ2-4, with D maybe TRBD2 (6 bases). Germline V CDR1 and CDR2: SGHRS, YFSETQ. CDR3 size: 18 residues. The ends were cut back, 3 bases at V and 0 bases at J, with 19 bases in the middle. This CDR3 reads CASSYSPLWDLAKNIQYF. The CDR3, as DNA: TGCGCCAGCAGCTATTCCCCTCTCTGGGACTTAGCCAAAAACATTCAGTACTTC.